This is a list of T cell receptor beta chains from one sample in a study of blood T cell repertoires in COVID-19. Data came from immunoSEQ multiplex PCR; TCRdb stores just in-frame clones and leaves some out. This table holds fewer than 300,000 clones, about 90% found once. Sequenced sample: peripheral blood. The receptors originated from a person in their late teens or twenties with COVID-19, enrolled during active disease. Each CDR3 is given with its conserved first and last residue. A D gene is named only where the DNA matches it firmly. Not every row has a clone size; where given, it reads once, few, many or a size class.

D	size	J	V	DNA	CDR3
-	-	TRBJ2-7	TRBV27	TGTGCCAGCAGTTTACAGGGGTCCTCCTACGAGCAGTACTTC	CASSLQGSSYEQYF
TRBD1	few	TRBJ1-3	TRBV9	TGTGCCAGCAGCGTAGGGACAGGGTCTGGAAACACCATATATTTT	CASSVGTGSGNTIYF
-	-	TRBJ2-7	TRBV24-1	TGTGCCACCAGTGATTACGAGGGCCACGAGCAGTACTTC	CATSDYEGHEQYF
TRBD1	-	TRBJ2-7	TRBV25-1	TGTGCCAGCAGCAATACCGGGACAGGGTTCTACGAGCAGTACTTC	CASSNTGTGFYEQYF
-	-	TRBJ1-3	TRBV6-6	TGTGCCAGCAGTCCCCGAGGGCAGACTCTCTCTGGAAACACCATATATTTT	CASSPRGQTLSGNTIYF
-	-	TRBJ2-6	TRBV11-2	TGTGCCAGCAGCTTACAGACGGGGGGGGCCAACGTCCTGACTTTC	CASSLQTGGANVLTF
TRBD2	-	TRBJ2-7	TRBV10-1	TGCGCCAGCAGTGCGGCGGGAGTGACCTACGAGCAGTACTTC	CASSAAGVTYEQYF
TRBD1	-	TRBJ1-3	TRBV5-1	TGCGCCAGCAGCTTACAGCCGGGGACAGGTTCGGGAAACACCATATATTTT	CASSLQPGTGSGNTIYF
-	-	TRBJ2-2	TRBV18	TGTGCCAGCTCTCTCACAGGGCCCCCCGGGGAGCTGTTTTTT	CASSLTGPPGELFF
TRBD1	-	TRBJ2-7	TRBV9	TGTGCCAGCAGCGTCGGGACAGGGGACGAGCAGTACTTC	CASSVGTGDEQYF
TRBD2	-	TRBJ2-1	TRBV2	TGTGCCACCGTACTAGCGACCAATGAGCAGTTCTTC	CATVLATNEQFF
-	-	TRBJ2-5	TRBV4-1	TGCGCCAGCAGCCTTCGGGGTATCCCTTCCCCGCCAGAACAAGAGACCCAGTACTTC	CASSLRGIPSPPEQETQYF
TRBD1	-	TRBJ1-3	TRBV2	TGTGCCAGCAGTGAGGGGACAGGGTCAGGAAACACCATATATTTT	CASSEGTGSGNTIYF
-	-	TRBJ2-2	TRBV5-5	TGTGCCAGCAGCTTGCAGGGAGGATTGGCCGGGGAGCTGTTTTTT	CASSLQGGLAGELFF
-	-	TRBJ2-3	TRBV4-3	TGCGCCAGCAGCCCCCTAAGTAGCGTGTATACGCAGTATTTT	CASSPLSSVYTQYF
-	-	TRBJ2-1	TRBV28	TGTGCCAGCAGTTTTAGGGGCCCCTCCTACAATGAGCAGTTCTTC	CASSFRGPSYNEQFF
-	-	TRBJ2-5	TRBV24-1	TGTGCCACCAGTGAGCAGGGTTGGGAGACCCAGTACTTC	CATSEQGWETQYF
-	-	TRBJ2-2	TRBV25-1	TGTGCCAGCAGTATTCCGAGCGGTAGGAACACCGGGGAGCTGTTTTTT	CASSIPSGRNTGELFF
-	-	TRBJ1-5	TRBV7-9	TGTGCCACAGCCGAGTTGGGGGCCGGCAATCAGCCCCAGCATTTT	CATAELGAGNQPQHF
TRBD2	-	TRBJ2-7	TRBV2	TGTGCCAGCAGTGCAAGCGGGAGACATCCCCACGAGCAGTACTTC	CASSASGRHPHEQYF
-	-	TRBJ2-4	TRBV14	TGTGCCAGCAGCCAAGATCGGCGGGTAGGCTACATTCAGTACTTC	CASSQDRRVGYIQYF
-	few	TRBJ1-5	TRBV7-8	TGTGCCAGCAGCTTAGGGGCAGATCAGCCCCAGCATTTT	CASSLGADQPQHF
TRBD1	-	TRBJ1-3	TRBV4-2	TGTGCCAGCAGCCAAGATTATCCAGGGGGGAACACCATATATTTT	CASSQDYPGGNTIYF
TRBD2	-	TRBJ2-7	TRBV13	TGTGCCAGCAGCCGAGGGACTAGCGGGAACAACGAGCAGTACTTC	CASSRGTSGNNEQYF
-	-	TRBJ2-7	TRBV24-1	TGTGCCACCAGTGATTTGCACTCCCCCAGGGAAAAGCGGGTGGGGCCCTACGAGCAGTACTTC	CATSDLHSPREKRVGPYEQYF
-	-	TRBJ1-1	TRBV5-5	TGTGCCAGCAGCTTGGTCCAGGGCACTGAAGCTTTCTTT	CASSLVQGTEAFF
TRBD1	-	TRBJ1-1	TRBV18	TGTGCCAGCTCACTTAGGACAGGAACAACTGAAGCTTTCTTT	CASSLRTGTTEAFF
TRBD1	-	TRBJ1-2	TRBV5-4	TGTGCCAGCAGCTCCAGGGGGGAACTAACCTTAAACTATGGCTACACCTTC	CASSSRGELTLNYGYTF
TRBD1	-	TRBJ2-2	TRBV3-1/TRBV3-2	TGTGCCAGCAGCCACGCACGGGGACAGGGCGGCGGGGAGCTGTTTTTT	CASSHARGQGGGELFF
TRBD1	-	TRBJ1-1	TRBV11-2	TGTGCCAGCAGCTTTCTGGGACAGATCGGAGGGAAGGCCGAAGCTTTCTTT	CASSFLGQIGGKAEAFF